The clone carrying this TCR beta chain has at least ten counts. Its specificity is not known. Individual cDNA molecules received unique molecular identifiers during library preparation. TCRdb ran MiXCR on the 5' RACE reads and lists one entry per CDR3 protein. Of 25,000 to 30,000 distinct CDR3 sequences in the sample, approximately 6.4% are singletons; the top ten hold approximately 35%. The source of the sample is a study of early T cells in non-severe SARS-CoV-2 infection. About the research overall: With bulk RNA from unsorted whole blood as input, sequencing yielded unpaired chains.

Broader study findings: The matching step, a VDJdb search, favored anti-spike CD8 responses and missed private and CD4 specificities.

Sequences were derived from whole blood, sampled at baseline. This TCR derives from an adult who was a healthcare worker with PCR-confirmed SARS-CoV-2 infection or an uninfected control (not recorded which).

CDR3 nucleotide sequence: TGCGCCAGCAGTCGGGACAGGGACACACCGAGACAGTTCTTC. It yields the protein CASSRDRDTPRQFF. This chain connects TRBV10-1 to TRBJ2-1; the match to TRBD1 covers 9 bases. V shed 5 bases, J shed 13 bases, and the junction held 12 bases outside the gene matches. The CDR3 totals 14 residues. The germline gives CDR1 WNHNN, CDR2 SYGVQD (reference sequence).